This entry concerns a single TCR beta chain. This clone's antigen is unknown. No qualities accompany the bases; no much larger clone lies one base away. Whole blood was collected in K2EDTA tubes by collaborating institutions according to the institutions' own protocols. Collaborator samples were shipped for TCRbeta analysis as frozen whole blood, isolated PBMCs, or DNA extracted from either sample type. The sample comes from a study of blood T cell repertoires in COVID-19 (dated by TCRdb to 2018 to 2021). With respect to the entire study: Collaborator samples came from the United States, Italy and Spain and covered acute and convalescent phases of COVID-19. The material from the prospective study consisted of cDNA or gDNA derived from T cells, B-cell-depleted T cells, or PBMCs. Deeply sampled blood TCRbeta repertoires from subjects exposed to, actively infected with, or recovered from COVID-19 were included in the dataset. A freely available public database, intended as a resource for researchers studying the immune response to SARS-CoV-2, is where the repertoires were released. The samples were drawn from the first 160 participants of the ongoing ImmuneRACE study and from under 1,500 subjects provided by 6 global collaborators. Nearly every sample came with metadata listing a de-identified subject ID, COVID-19 status, age in years and sex. Where available, HLA class I and class II types were taken from metadata supplied by the sample provider and were not determined by assay-based typing.

The CDR3 contains 14 residues, cysteine and phenylalanine counted. Only the CDR3 portion is preserved as DNA: 42 bases, with reading frame beginning at the first base. CDR1 and CDR2, per the germline V gene, are SGDLS and YYNGEE. The germline V end is reduced by 0 bases and the J end by 2 bases; junction bases left unmatched: 1. Overall study results and their limits: The quantity of clinical and demographic metadata differed by source and by participant and was supplied without curation.

TCRbeta CDR3 regions were amplified from genomic DNA using the immunoSEQ Assay, a bias-controlled multiplex PCR. Per the source publication's procedure: Nucleated cell counts per sample were estimated from amplification of reference gene primers within the assay. To quantify the absolute abundance of each unique TCRbeta CDR3 rearrangement, sequence reads were collapsed and filtered. For each sample, productive Simpson clonality was calculated as the square root of Simpson's diversity index across productive rearrangements. Here the immuneACCESS table is served through TCRdb, limited to in-frame sequences with V and J called. Missing clones are a known gap in these copies; in checked studies unresolved V genes cover under half, and the rest lacks a known reason. V and J calls and clone size are copied from that table; D and trimming were computed from the DNA. The sample table records 60,000 to 100,000 clones; about 87% of these occur just once. Of the sample, about 4.8% falls within the top ten clones.

Source material: peripheral blood. The sequence was collected from a man aged 45-65 years with active COVID-19. This sequence uses TRBV9 and TRBJ2-7; 8 bases in between match TRBD2. The DNA is as follows: TGTGCCAGCAGCGTAGCGGGGGGGCCCTACGAGCAGTACTTC. Its translation reads: CASSVAGGPYEQYF.